This is a list of T cell receptor beta chains from one sample in a study of T cells and copy number aberrations in small-cell lung cancer. The data were produced by immunoSEQ multiplex PCR, yet TCRdb's version contains in-frame clones alone and is incomplete. The sample lists over a thousand clones; around four fifths were seen once. Sample: tumor tissue. The receptors stem from a woman aged 45-59 years with small cell lung cancer. Both conserved end residues are part of each CDR3. Fields, in order: clone size, V gene, D gene, J gene, CDR3 length, CDR3 DNA, CDR3 protein. A D gene is named only where the DNA matches it firmly. Some rows have no size entry. The others give once, few or many, or a class for an expanded clone.

NA,TRBV5-4,NA,TRBJ1-5,12,TGTGCCAGCAGCTTTGGGGATCAGCCCCAGCATTTT,CASSFGDQPQHF
NA,TRBV2,NA,TRBJ2-7,13,TGTGCCAGCAGTGAAGGGGATTCCGGCGAGCAGTACTTC,CASSEGDSGEQYF
NA,TRBV7-9,NA,TRBJ2-7,14,TGTGCCAGCAGCTTAGGAGGGGGTAGCGACGAGCAGTACTTC,CASSLGGGSDEQYF
NA,TRBV4-3,NA,TRBJ1-4,15,TGCGCCAGCAGCCAAGATAGGTCACAGAATGAAAAACTGTTTTTT,CASSQDRSQNEKLFF
NA,TRBV19,NA,TRBJ1-1,13,TGTGCCAGTAGTTACACTCTTAACACTGAAGCTTTCTTT,CASSYTLNTEAFF
NA,TRBV11-2,TRBD2,TRBJ2-1,18,TGTGCCAGCAGCCCCCCCGGGGGGTTAGGCCTGGGTTGGGATGAGCAGTTCTTC,CASSPPGGLGLGWDEQFF
NA,TRBV10-3,NA,TRBJ2-6,18,TGTGCCATCAGTGATTTTATCTGTATACAAAGTCGGGCCAACGTCCTGACTTTC,CAISDFICIQSRANVLTF
NA,TRBV19,NA,TRBJ2-5,13,TGTGCCAGTAGCACGGACACCTGGGAGACCCAGTACTTC,CASSTDTWETQYF
NA,TRBV2,TRBD2,TRBJ2-1,15,TGTGCCAGCAGTGAAGTCGCGGGTCTAGCGGGAGGTTCGTTCTTC,CASSEVAGLAGGSFF
NA,TRBV11-2,TRBD2,TRBJ2-7,15,TGTGCCAGCAGCATAACCGGGACTAGCGAGGGCGAGCAGTACTTC,CASSITGTSEGEQYF
NA,TRBV27,NA,TRBJ2-4,16,TGTGCCAGCAGTCGACGCCGTCCGGCAACCAAAAACATTCAGTACTTC,CASSRRRPATKNIQYF
few,TRBV7-6,TRBD1,TRBJ1-5,15,TGTGCCAGCAGCCTGAGACAGGGGCTGTTTGAGCCCCAGCATTTT,CASSLRQGLFEPQHF
NA,TRBV5-4,NA,TRBJ2-7,13,TGTGCCAGCAGCTTGGGGCGGGCCTACGAGCAGTACTTC,CASSLGRAYEQYF
NA,TRBV2,NA,TRBJ2-1,12,TGTGCCAGCTTGACCCCAGGGGGGGAGCAGTTCTTC,CASLTPGGEQFF
once,TRBV14,NA,TRBJ2-1,14,TGTGCCAGCAGTAGGGCGGGAAGAGGGAATGAGCAGTTCTTC,CASSRAGRGNEQFF
NA,TRBV2,TRBD1,TRBJ2-7,13,TGTGCCAGCAATAGCAGGGGGACCTACGAGCAGTACTTC,CASNSRGTYEQYF
NA,TRBV11-2,NA,TRBJ2-7,12,TGTGCCAGCAGCCCCCCGGGTTACGAGCAGTACTTC,CASSPPGYEQYF
NA,TRBV15,NA,TRBJ1-1,14,TGTGCCACCAGCAGAGATGGGGCCCCGGGTGAAGCTTTCTTT,CATSRDGAPGEAFF
few,TRBV6-6,TRBD2,TRBJ2-1,16,TGTGCCAGCAGTTACGGACTAGCGGGAGGGTACAATGAGCAGTTCTTC,CASSYGLAGGYNEQFF
NA,TRBV7-2,NA,TRBJ2-5,14,TGTGCCAGCAGCTTTGCTCAGCCCCAAGAGACCCAGTACTTC,CASSFAQPQETQYF
NA,TRBV5-1,NA,TRBJ2-3,16,TGCGCCAGCAGCTTAGGGTCTGCTACTAGCACAGATACGCAGTATTTT,CASSLGSATSTDTQYF
NA,TRBV7-2,NA,TRBJ1-3,18,TGTGCCAGCAGCTTAGTTACTGCGGGAGCCTTCTCTGGAAACACCATATATTTT,CASSLVTAGAFSGNTIYF
NA,TRBV6-6,NA,TRBJ2-1,14,TGTGCCAGCAGTCACGACACCACCTACAATGAGCAGTTCTTC,CASSHDTTYNEQFF
large,TRBV6-5,NA,TRBJ2-7,14,TGTGCCAGCAGTTACTCACGGATACCATACGAGCAGTACTTC,CASSYSRIPYEQYF
NA,TRBV5-6,TRBD2,TRBJ2-3,12,TGTGCCAGCAGCTTGGCGGGAGGGCCACAGTATTTT,CASSLAGGPQYF
NA,TRBV6-1,NA,TRBJ2-3,14,TGTGCCACTGGAGGGAGGGGGAGTACAGATACGCAGTATTTT,CATGGRGSTDTQYF
once,TRBV5-1,NA,TRBJ1-3,14,TGCGCCAGCAGCTTGGGGATGGGAGGAAACACCATATATTTT,CASSLGMGGNTIYF
NA,TRBV19,TRBD2,TRBJ2-7,16,TGTGCCAGTAGTATAAGATCTAGCGGGAGTGGCTACGAGCAGTACTTC,CASSIRSSGSGYEQYF
NA,TRBV2,TRBD1,TRBJ2-7,13,TGTGCCAGCAGTGGAGACAGGGCCTACGAGCAGTACTTC,CASSGDRAYEQYF
NA,TRBV30,NA,TRBJ1-1,12,TGTGCCTGGAGTGGACTGAACACTGAAGCTTTTTTT,CAWSGLNTEAFF
NA,TRBV30,NA,TRBJ1-5,13,TGTGCCTGGAACCGGGACAGCAATCAGCCCCAGCATTTT,CAWNRDSNQPQHF
NA,TRBV7-9,NA,TRBJ2-7,14,TGTGCCAGCAGCTCCCCCCAGGTGGACTACGAGCAGTACTTC,CASSSPQVDYEQYF
once,TRBV19,NA,TRBJ1-2,12,TGTGCCAGTAGTATTCTTGAGTCTGGCTACACCTTC,CASSILESGYTF
NA,TRBV7-2,NA,TRBJ2-5,14,TGTGCCAGCAGCTCGTGGACCAAACAAGAGACCCAGTACTTC,CASSSWTKQETQYF
few,TRBV19,NA,TRBJ2-5,13,TGTGCCAGTAGTATAAGACAGCAAGAGACCCAGTACTTC,CASSIRQQETQYF
NA,TRBV19,TRBD2,TRBJ2-2,15,TGTGCCAGTAGTTTCAGCGGGAGGGCCGTCGGGGAGCTGTTTTTT,CASSFSGRAVGELFF
NA,TRBV5-4,NA,TRBJ2-7,12,TGTGCCAGCAGCCAAGGTTCCTACGAGCAGTACTTC,CASSQGSYEQYF
NA,TRBV2,TRBD2,TRBJ2-7,15,TGTGCCAGCAGTGAAGCCTGGTTCGCGGGAGGCGAGCAGTACTTC,CASSEAWFAGGEQYF
NA,TRBV2,NA,TRBJ1-5,14,TGTGCCAGCACTCTAGGTAATAGCAATCAGCCCCAGCATTTT,CASTLGNSNQPQHF
NA,TRBV11-2,TRBD2,TRBJ2-1,16,TGTGCCAGCAGCTTGAGGCGACTAGCGGGGGGTTATGAGCAGTTCTTC,CASSLRRLAGGYEQFF
NA,TRBV5-6,NA,TRBJ1-1,16,TGTGCCAGCAGAACGGGGATGACAGGCATGAACACTGAAGCTTTCTTT,CASRTGMTGMNTEAFF
NA,TRBV5-1,TRBD1,TRBJ2-3,17,TGCGCCAGCAGCCATACCTCCGGGACAGGGGGCTTAAATACGCAGTATTTT,CASSHTSGTGGLNTQYF
NA,TRBV5-4,NA,TRBJ2-5,17,TGTGCCAGCAGCTTGGGGGGGGTCTCAACAAGGGAAGAGACCCAGTACTTC,CASSLGGVSTREETQYF
NA,TRBV6-1,NA,TRBJ1-5,16,TGTGCCAGCAGTGATCCCCGACAGCCTACGTATAAGCCCCAGCATTTT,CASSDPRQPTYKPQHF
few,TRBV11-2,TRBD1,TRBJ2-5,14,TGTGCCAGCAGTCTCCAGGGGGCTGGAGAGACCCAGTACTTC,CASSLQGAGETQYF
NA,TRBV18,NA,TRBJ2-1,15,TGTGCCAGCTCACCAGGAGCCGGGGGTGTCAATGAGCAGTTCTTC,CASSPGAGGVNEQFF
NA,TRBV30,NA,TRBJ2-7,14,TGTGCCTGGAGTGTTGGGACCACATCCTACGAGCAGTACTTC,CAWSVGTTSYEQYF
NA,TRBV2,NA,TRBJ2-1,13,TGTGCCAGCAGCGAACGCGGCTTCAATGAGCAGTTCTTC,CASSERGFNEQFF